Below, 9 T cell receptor beta chains from the same sample are listed, as sequenced in a study of vaccination and CD4 T cells after COVID-19. No antigen has been assigned to these receptors. Treatment noted: approximately nine-day PBMC culture with coronavirus spike peptide pools or control peptides (ViraFEST assay). The Oncomine TCR Beta short-read assay was applied to DNA of cultured CD4+ T cells. Each CDR3 protein gets one entry after TCRdb re-called the PCR reads with MiXCR. The sample includes thousands of distinct CDR3 sequences, approximately 20% of them seen just once. The sequences come from CD4+ T cells from blood, cultured in vitro, collected after SARS-CoV-2 vaccination. The receptors here all came from a human donor who had recovered from COVID-19.

Judged by abundance, this clonotype is medium-sized. The rearrangement uses TRBV7-8 and TRBJ2-7; 7 positions match TRBD1. The V and J ends lost 6 bases and 4 bases, in that order; junction bases with no gene match: 12. Germline assignment: CDR1 SGHVS and CDR2 FQNEAQ. CDR3 length: 15 residues. The CDR3: CASRRTQGTMYEQYF. The DNA of the CDR3 is TGTGCCAGCAGACGGACACAGGGGACAATGTACGAGCAGTACTTC.

The chain employs TRBV7-8 and TRBJ2-2, with 8 bases matching TRBD1. J lost 1 base, V lost 4 bases, and 11 bases had no gene match. This CDR3 region has 18 residues. Germline CDR1 reads SGHVS; CDR2 reads FQNEAQ. Written as DNA, the CDR3 is TGTGCCAGCAGCTCCCCGGAGGACAGGGTAGGGAACACCGGGGAGCTGTTTTTT. It yields the protein CASSSPEDRVGNTGELFF.

This sequence joins TRBV19 and TRBJ1-6; TRBD1 aligns across 9 bases. Trimming cost V 9 bases and J 8 bases; bases outside gene matches: 5. The CDR3 consists of 13 residues. The germline V gene encodes CDR1 LNHDA and CDR2 SQIVND (reference sequence). CDR3 sequence reads: CASGQGKYSPLHF. The CDR3, as DNA: TGTGCCAGCGGACAGGGGAAGTATTCACCCCTCCACTTT.

This clonotype was picked up a small number of times. This rearrangement joins TRBV24-1 to TRBJ2-1, with 9 bases that match TRBD1. CDR3 length: 16 amino acids. Looked up from germline, CDR1 is KGHDR and CDR2 is SFDVKD. The V segment lost 5 bases and the J segment 3 bases; nucleotides outside the gene matches: 7. CDR3 sequence: CATSGGQGTNYNEQFF. The CDR3 DNA reads as TGTGCCACCAGTGGCGGACAGGGGACCAACTACAATGAGCAGTTCTTC.

This clonotype has at least ten counts. The rearrangement links TRBV14 to TRBJ1-2; TRBD1 agrees at 7 bases. The CDR3 is made up of 15 amino acids. The J segment lost 4 bases and the V segment lost 0 bases, leaving 5 bases of the junction unmatched. Germline CDR1 and CDR2: SGHDN and FVKESK. CDR3 in DNA: TGTGCCAGCAGCCAAGATTTAACAGGGGCCTATGGCTACACCTTC. Its protein is CASSQDLTGAYGYTF.

In this sample, this clonotype turned up a few times. The V gene is TRBV28, the J gene TRBJ2-3; D remains unclear. With 6 bases removed from V and 4 bases from J, the gap between germline ends came to 20 bases. Germline CDR1 and CDR2: MDHEN and SYDVKM. CDR3 length: 16 amino acids. CDR3 amino acids: CASSPPPASWADTQYF. The CDR3 bases are TGTGCCAGCAGCCCCCCCCCGGCCTCCTGGGCAGATACGCAGTATTTT.

The CDR3 nucleotides read TGTGCCAGCAGTCTCACGTCGTACGAGCAGTACTTC. This encodes CASSLTSYEQYF. This rearrangement joins TRBV2 to TRBJ2-7; no clear D. This CDR3 contains 12 residues. Trimming stripped 5 bases from V and 4 bases from J, with 9 bases between. Germline loops: CDR1 SNHLY, CDR2 FYNNEI.

The rearrangement joins TRBV4-2 to TRBJ2-3; D uncertain. The CDR3 extends over 16 amino acids. The V end lost 0 bases, the J end lost 4 bases, and 14 bases lay between the germline ends. Germline CDR1 is LGHNA and CDR2 is YNFKEQ. CDR3 coding DNA: TGTGCCAGCAGCCAAGATAGGGTTTGGGAATCAGATACGCAGTATTTT. This sequence encodes CASSQDRVWESDTQYF.

This rearrangement joins TRBV27 to TRBJ1-1; D is uncertain. This CDR3 has 12 amino acids. V was clipped by 9 bases and J by 4 bases, with 12 bases between them. CDR1 is MNHEY and CDR2 is SMNVEV in the germline V gene (reference sequence). Written as DNA, the CDR3 is TGTGCCAGAAGGGAAACGGCCACTGAAGCTTTCTTT. The encoded protein is CARRETATEAFF.